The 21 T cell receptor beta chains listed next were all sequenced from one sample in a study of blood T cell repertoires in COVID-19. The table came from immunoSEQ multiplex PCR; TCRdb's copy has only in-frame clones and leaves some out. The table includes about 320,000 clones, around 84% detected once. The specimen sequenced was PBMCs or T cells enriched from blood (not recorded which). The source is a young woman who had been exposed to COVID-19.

The CDR3 reads CATDRSTDTQYF. DNA for the CDR3: TGTGCCACAGACAGGAGCACAGATACGCAGTATTTT. This rearrangement joins TRBV2 to TRBJ2-3; D possibly corresponds to TRBD1 (6 bases). With 10 bases removed from V and 0 bases from J, the gap between germline ends came to 8 bases. The germline gives CDR1 SNHLY, CDR2 FYNNEI. There are 12 residues in the CDR3.

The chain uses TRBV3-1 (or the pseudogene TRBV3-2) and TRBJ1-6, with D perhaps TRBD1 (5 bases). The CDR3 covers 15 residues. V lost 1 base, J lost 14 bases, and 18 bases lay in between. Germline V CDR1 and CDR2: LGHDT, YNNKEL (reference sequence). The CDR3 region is CASSQAWREGQALHF. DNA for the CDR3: TGTGCCAGCAGCCAAGCATGGAGGGAGGGGCAGGCCCTCCACTTT.

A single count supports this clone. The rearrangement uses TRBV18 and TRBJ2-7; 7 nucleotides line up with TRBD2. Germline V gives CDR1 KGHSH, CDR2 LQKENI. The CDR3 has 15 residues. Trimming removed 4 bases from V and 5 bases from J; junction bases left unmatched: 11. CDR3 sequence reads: CASSLQGGSNDEQYF. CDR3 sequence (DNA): TGTGCCAGCTCACTCCAAGGCGGGAGTAACGACGAGCAGTACTTC.

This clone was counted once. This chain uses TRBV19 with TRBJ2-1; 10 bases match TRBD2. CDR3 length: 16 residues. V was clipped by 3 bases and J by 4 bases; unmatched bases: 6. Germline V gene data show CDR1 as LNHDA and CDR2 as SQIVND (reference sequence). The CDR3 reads CASSITSGTPYNEQFF. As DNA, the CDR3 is TGTGCCAGTAGTATTACTAGCGGGACCCCTTACAATGAGCAGTTCTTC.

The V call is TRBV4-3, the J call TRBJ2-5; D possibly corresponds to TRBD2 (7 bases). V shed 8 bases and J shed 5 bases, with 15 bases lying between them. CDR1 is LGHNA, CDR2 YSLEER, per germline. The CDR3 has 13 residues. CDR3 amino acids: CASSNREGETQYF. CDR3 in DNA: TGCGCCAGCTCGAACAGGGAGGGTGAGACCCAGTACTTC.

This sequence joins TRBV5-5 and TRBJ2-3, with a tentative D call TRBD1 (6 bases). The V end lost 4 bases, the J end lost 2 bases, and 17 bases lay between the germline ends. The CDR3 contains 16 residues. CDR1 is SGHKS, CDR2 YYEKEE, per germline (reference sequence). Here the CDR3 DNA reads TGTGCCAGCAGCCCCGTGGTGCGGACAGTCACAGATACGCAGTATTTT. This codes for CASSPVVRTVTDTQYF.

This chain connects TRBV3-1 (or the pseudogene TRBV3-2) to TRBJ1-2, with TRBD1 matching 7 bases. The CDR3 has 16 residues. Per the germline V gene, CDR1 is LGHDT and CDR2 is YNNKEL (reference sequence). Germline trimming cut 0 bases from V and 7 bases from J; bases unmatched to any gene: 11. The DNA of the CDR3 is TGTGCCAGCAGCCAAGATTCCGTAGCAGGGGGTAGTGGCTACACCTTC. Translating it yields CASSQDSVAGGSGYTF.

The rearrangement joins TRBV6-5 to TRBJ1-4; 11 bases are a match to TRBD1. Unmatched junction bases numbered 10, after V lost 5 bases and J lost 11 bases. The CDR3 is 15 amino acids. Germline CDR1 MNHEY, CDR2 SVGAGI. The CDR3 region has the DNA TGTGCCAGCAGTAGAGATCCGGGACAGGGGGGCAAACTGTTTTTT. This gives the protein CASSRDPGQGGKLFF.

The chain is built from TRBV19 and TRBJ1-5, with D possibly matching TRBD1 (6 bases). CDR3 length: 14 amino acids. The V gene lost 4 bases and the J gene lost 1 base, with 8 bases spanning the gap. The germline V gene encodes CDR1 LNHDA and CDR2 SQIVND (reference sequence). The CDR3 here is CASSKQGSNQPQHF. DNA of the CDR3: TGTGCCAGTAGTAAACAGGGAAGCAATCAGCCCCAGCATTTT.

CDR3 sequence (DNA): TGTGCCAGCAGTTTAACTAGCGAAATCTACGAGCAGTACTTC. Protein sequence: CASSLTSEIYEQYF. This chain links TRBV28 with TRBJ2-7; 7 bases are a match to TRBD2. The V and J ends lost 2 bases and 3 bases, in that order; junction bases with no gene match: 4. Germline V CDR1 and CDR2: MDHEN, SYDVKM. CDR3 length: 14 residues.

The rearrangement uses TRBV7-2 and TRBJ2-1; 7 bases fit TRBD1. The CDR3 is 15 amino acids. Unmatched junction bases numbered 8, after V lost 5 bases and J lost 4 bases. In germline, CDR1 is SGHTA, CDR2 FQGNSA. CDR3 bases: TGTGCCAGCAGCCCCCGGGACAGCCTATACAATGAGCAGTTCTTC. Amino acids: CASSPRDSLYNEQFF. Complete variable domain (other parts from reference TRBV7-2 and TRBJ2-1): GAGVSQSPSNKVTEKGKDVELRCDPISGHTALYWYRQSLGQGLEFLIYFQGNSAPDKSGLPSDRFSAERTGGSVSTLTIQRTQQEDSAVYLCASSPRDSLYNEQFFGPGTRLTVL.

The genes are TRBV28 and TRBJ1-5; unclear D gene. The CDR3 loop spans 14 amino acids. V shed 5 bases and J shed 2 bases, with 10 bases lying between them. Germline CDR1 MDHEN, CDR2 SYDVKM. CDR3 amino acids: CASSVSYGNQPQHF. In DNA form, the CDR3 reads TGTGCCAGCAGTGTCTCCTATGGCAATCAGCCCCAGCATTTT. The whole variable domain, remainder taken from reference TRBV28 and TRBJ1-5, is DVKVTQSSRYLVKRTGEKVFLECVQDMDHENMFWYRQDPGLGLRLIYFSYDVKMKEKGDIPEGYSVSREKKERFSLILESASTNQTSMYLCASSVSYGNQPQHFGDGTRLSIL.

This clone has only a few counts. The CDR3 nucleotides are TGTGCCAGCAGCCGAACAGGGGGCTTGGGAAATGAGCAGTTCTTC. As protein: CASSRTGGLGNEQFF. The gene calls are TRBV7-9 and TRBJ2-1, with TRBD1 matching over 9 bases. There are 15 residues in the CDR3. Germline V gives CDR1 SEHNR, CDR2 FQNEAQ (reference sequence). The V segment lost 5 bases and the J segment 7 bases; nucleotides outside the gene matches: 9.

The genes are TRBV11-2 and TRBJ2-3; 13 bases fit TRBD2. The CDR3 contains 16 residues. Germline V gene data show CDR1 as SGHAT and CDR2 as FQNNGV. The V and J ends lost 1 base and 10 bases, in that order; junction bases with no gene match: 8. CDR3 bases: TGTGCCAGCAGCTTAGCCGGGACTAGCGGGGTTTGGGCGCAGTATTTT. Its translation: CASSLAGTSGVWAQYF.

The CDR3 DNA sequence: TGTGCCAGTAGTATACCGGGACAGGTCCTGGAACTGTTTTTT. It encodes CASSIPGQVLELFF. The chain joins TRBV19 to TRBJ1-4; 8 nucleotides agree with TRBD1. This CDR3 comprises 14 residues. The V segment lost 2 bases and the J segment 12 bases; nucleotides outside the gene matches: 8. Germline loops: CDR1 LNHDA, CDR2 SQIVND (reference sequence).

CDR3 nucleotides: TGTGCCAGCAGCACGGAGATACTAGACTATGGCTACACCTTC. Protein: CASSTEILDYGYTF. The chain employs TRBV28 and TRBJ1-2; unclear D gene. Between the trimmed V and J ends, which lost 6 bases and 3 bases, there was a span of 14 bases. The CDR3 covers 14 residues. From germline, CDR1 is MDHEN and CDR2 SYDVKM.

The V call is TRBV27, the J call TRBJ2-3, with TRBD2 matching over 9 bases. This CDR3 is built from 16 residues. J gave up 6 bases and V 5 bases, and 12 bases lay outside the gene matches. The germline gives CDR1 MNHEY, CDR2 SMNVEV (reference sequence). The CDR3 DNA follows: TGTGCCAGCAGTATAACAACCGGGACTAGCATTGATACGCAGTATTTT. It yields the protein CASSITTGTSIDTQYF.

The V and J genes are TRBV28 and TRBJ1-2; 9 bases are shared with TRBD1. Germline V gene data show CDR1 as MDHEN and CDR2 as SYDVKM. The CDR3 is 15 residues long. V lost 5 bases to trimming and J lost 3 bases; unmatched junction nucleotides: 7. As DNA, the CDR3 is TGTGCCAGCAGTCCCCCGGGACAGGGTCACTATGGCTACACCTTC. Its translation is CASSPPGQGHYGYTF.

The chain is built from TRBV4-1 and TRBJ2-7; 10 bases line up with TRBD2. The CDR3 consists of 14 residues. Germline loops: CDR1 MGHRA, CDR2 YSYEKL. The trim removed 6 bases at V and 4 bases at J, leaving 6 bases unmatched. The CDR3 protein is CASSPGLADYEQYF. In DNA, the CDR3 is TGCGCCAGCAGTCCAGGACTAGCGGATTACGAGCAGTACTTC.

The CDR3 DNA reads TGTGCCAGCAGTCCCCGGGACAGGGTGATTCCCTCTGGAAACACCATATATTTT. Its translation: CASSPRDRVIPSGNTIYF. J is TRBJ1-3 and V is TRBV28; TRBD1 aligns across 9 bases. The CDR3 has 18 residues. Germline CDR1 reads MDHEN; CDR2 reads SYDVKM. V was pared by 5 bases and J by 0 bases, with 11 bases of the junction left unmatched.

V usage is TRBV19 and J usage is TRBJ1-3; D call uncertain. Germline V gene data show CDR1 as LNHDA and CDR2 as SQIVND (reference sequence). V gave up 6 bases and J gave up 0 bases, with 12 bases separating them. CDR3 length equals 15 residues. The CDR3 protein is CASRRDGASGNTIYF. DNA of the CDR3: TGTGCCAGTAGGCGAGACGGAGCCTCTGGAAACACCATATATTTT.